Below, 5 T cell receptor beta chains from the same sample are listed, as sequenced in a study of graft-versus-host responses after intestinal transplantation. Their cognate antigens are unknown. Produced via immunoSEQ multiplex PCR; TCRdb's table is partial and in-frame only. The sample contains fewer than 85,000 clones, 85% to 95% of which appear only once. This specimen was unstimulated CD8+ T cells sorted from spleen or lymph node cells, taken before intestinal transplant. The receptors here all came from a human donor who received an intestinal transplant.

The rearrangement links TRBV11-3 to TRBJ2-1; 8 bases map to TRBD2. The CDR3 loop spans 15 amino acids. CDR1 and CDR2 from the germline V gene are SGHNT and YENEEA. J lost 6 bases, V lost 1 base, and 5 bases had no gene match. The CDR3 region is CASSLVAGGGNEQFF. CDR3 DNA sequence: TGTGCCAGCAGCTTAGTGGCGGGAGGTGGCAATGAGCAGTTCTTC.

The chain uses TRBV7-6 and TRBJ1-4, with TRBD1 matching over 7 bases. V lost 5 bases, J lost 1 base, and 1 base stayed unmatched. Germline CDR1 reads SGHVS; CDR2 reads FNYEAQ. There are 14 residues in the CDR3. The CDR3 here is CASSQGVTNEKLFF. The CDR3, as DNA: TGTGCCAGCAGCCAGGGGGTAACTAATGAAAAACTGTTTTTT.

For this clone: Sequence at one end of the junction differs from germline and may be a read error. This sample also contains other DNA sequences that code for the same CDR3. This chain joins TRBV27 and TRBJ1-1, with D possibly TRBD1 on 6 matching bases. There are 14 residues in the CDR3. Germline V gene data show CDR1 as MNHEY and CDR2 as SMNVEV (reference sequence). In nucleotides, the CDR3 is TGCGCCAGCAGTTTAAGCAGGGGTCGACCACAAGCTTTCTTT. It codes for CASSLSRGRPQAFF.

The gene calls are TRBV18 and TRBJ1-1; D ambiguous. Deletions cut 5 bases from V and 0 bases from J, with 25 bases between. In germline, CDR1 is KGHSH, CDR2 LQKENI. This CDR3 contains 19 residues. The CDR3: CASSWVGLTVRPLNTEAFF. The CDR3 DNA sequence: TGTGCCAGCTCATGGGTCGGTCTAACTGTTCGGCCACTGAACACTGAAGCTTTCTTT. Drawing the rest from reference TRBV18 and TRBJ1-1, the complete variable domain is NAGVMQNPRHLVRRRGQEARLRCSPMKGHSHVYWYRQLPEEGLKFMVYLQKENIIDESGMPKERFSAEFPKEGPSILRIQQVVRGDSAAYFCASSWVGLTVRPLNTEAFFGQGTRLTVV.

This clone was counted a single time. J is TRBJ2-7 and V is TRBV4-2; D perhaps matches TRBD2 (6 bases). The germline V gene encodes CDR1 LGHNA and CDR2 YNFKEQ. The CDR3 totals 15 residues. The V end lost 0 bases, the J end lost 3 bases, and 12 bases lay between the germline ends. In DNA form, the CDR3 reads TGTGCCAGCAGCCAAGAAGCCGGGAGTGTCTACGAGCAGTACTTC. Encoded protein: CASSQEAGSVYEQYF.